Shown below are 9 T cell receptor beta chains from a single sample sequenced in a study of identical twins' blood T cells. TCRdb re-called the 5' RACE reads through MiXCR, storing one row per CDR3 protein. The sample holds a few hundred thousand distinct CDR3 sequences; roughly 30% are singletons and the top ten take about 6%. The sample comprised PBMCs. These receptor sequences come from a woman between 18 and 55 years old in good health.

The sample holds a few counts of this clonotype. This chain links TRBV20-1 with TRBJ2-7; 7 bases map to TRBD1. This CDR3 region has 13 residues. Germline values: CDR1 DFQATT, CDR2 SNEGSKA (reference sequence). The V gene end was trimmed by 6 bases and the J gene end by 2 bases; junction bases not matched to a gene: 7. CDR3 in amino acids: CSAWDSLTYEQYF. The CDR3 DNA reads as TGCAGTGCCTGGGACAGTTTAACCTACGAGCAGTACTTC.

Turning to this clonotype: At one end the junction does not follow the germline gene, possibly because of a read error. This chain connects TRBV5-1 to TRBJ1-2; no definite D call. Germline V gene sequence: CDR1 SGHRS, CDR2 YFSETQ. CDR3 length: 11 amino acids. The chain's CDR3 is CASSEGYGCTF. Written as DNA, the CDR3 is TGCGCCAGCAGTGAAGGTTATGGCTGCACCTTC. Based on the CDR3 plus reference TRBV5-1 and TRBJ1-2, the full variable domain is KAGVTQTPRYLIKTRGQQVTLSCSPISGHRSVSWYQQTPGQGLQFLFEYFSETQRNKGNFPGRFSGRQFSNSRSEMNVSTLELGDSALYLCASSEGYGCTFGSGTRLTVV.

V and J are TRBV7-9 and TRBJ1-1, with D unclear. Per the germline V gene, CDR1 is SEHNR and CDR2 is FQNEAQ (reference sequence). This CDR3 has 12 amino acids. Trimming left V 6 bases short and J 10 bases short, with 15 bases between. The CDR3 DNA is TGTGCCAGCAGTCCGCCCCTTCAAGCAGCTTTCTTT. Its translation is CASSPPLQAAFF.

In this sample, this clonotype turned up a few times. This chain uses TRBV7-2 with TRBJ1-5, with D hard to call. CDR3 length: 15 amino acids. In germline, CDR1 is SGHTA, CDR2 FQGNSA. V gave up 1 base and J gave up 3 bases, with 10 bases separating them. This CDR3 reads CASSLVWGSNQPQHF. The CDR3 DNA is TGTGCCAGCAGCTTAGTGTGGGGTTCCAATCAGCCCCAGCATTTT. The variable domain in full, completed from reference TRBV7-2 and TRBJ1-5, reads GAGVSQSPSNKVTEKGKDVELRCDPISGHTALYWYRQSLGQGLEFLIYFQGNSAPDKSGLPSDRFSAERTGGSVSTLTIQRTQQEDSAVYLCASSLVWGSNQPQHFGDGTRLSIL.

The chain is built from TRBV11-3 and TRBJ2-1; 7 bases match TRBD1. The CDR3 totals 12 residues. The germline V gene encodes CDR1 SGHNT and CDR2 YENEEA. The ends lost 2 bases at V and 9 bases at J; junction bases unmatched: 1. Written as DNA, the CDR3 is TGTGCCAGCAGCTTACGACAGGGTGAGCAGTTCTTC. Its protein is CASSLRQGEQFF.

The rearrangement links TRBV20-1 to TRBJ2-2; D is possibly TRBD2 (5 bases). The CDR3 loop spans 13 amino acids. Trimming pared 3 bases from V and 4 bases from J, leaving 9 bases between. Germline CDR1 DFQATT, CDR2 SNEGSKA (reference sequence). In nucleotides, the CDR3 is TGCAGTGCTAGGGACTTTCTCACCGGGGAGCTGTTTTTT. Residues: CSARDFLTGELFF.

This chain joins TRBV29-1 and TRBJ1-3, with D perhaps matching TRBD1 (5 bases). The CDR3 sequence is 14 residues long. The germline gives CDR1 SQVTM, CDR2 ANQGSEA. V lost 4 bases and J 4 bases, leaving 14 bases between the germline ends. CDR3 amino acids: CSVVGTTEGNTIYF. CDR3 nucleotides: TGCAGCGTTGTTGGGACCACCGAGGGAAACACCATATATTTT.

V gene TRBV20-1 combines with J gene TRBJ1-4; no clear D gene. In germline, CDR1 is DFQATT, CDR2 SNEGSKA (reference sequence). V lost 5 bases, J lost 7 bases, and 11 bases lay in between. The CDR3 runs to 12 residues. This CDR3 reads CSAPASSEKLFF. The CDR3 bases are TGCAGTGCTCCTGCTTCTAGTGAAAAACTGTTTTTT.

The chain couples TRBV9 to TRBJ2-7; 10 bases match TRBD2. The J segment lost 3 bases and the V segment lost 0 bases, leaving 9 bases of the junction unmatched. The germline V gene encodes CDR1 SGDLS and CDR2 YYNGEE. This CDR3 region has 17 residues. The CDR3 coding sequence is TGTGCCAGCAGCGTAGAAACCACGACTAGCGGGTACTACGAGCAGTACTTC. Amino acids: CASSVETTTSGYYEQYF.